This TCR beta chain was sequenced during a study of blood T cell repertoires in COVID-19. Original processing notes: Reference gene primer amplification in the assay estimated nucleated cell counts. TCRdb's table, derived via immunoSEQ multiplex PCR, lists solely in-frame clones and lacks some. That table gives V, J and clone size, and the DNA gave D and trimming. The repertoire holds some 230,000 clones, with approximately 84% as singletons. The CDR3 totals 14 residues. From germline, CDR1 is LGHDT and CDR2 YNNKEL (reference sequence). V was trimmed by 4 bases and J by 5 bases, leaving 14 bases between them.

This clonotype was obtained from a woman in her fifties or sixties with acute or convalescent COVID-19. The chain carries TRBV3-1 (or the pseudogene TRBV3-2) and TRBJ2-5; D may be TRBD1 (6 bases). Input material: peripheral blood. The CDR3 DNA follows: TGTGCCAGCAGCCCTACAGGGCGCTCCGAGACCCAGTACTTC. Amino acid sequence: CASSPTGRSETQYF.